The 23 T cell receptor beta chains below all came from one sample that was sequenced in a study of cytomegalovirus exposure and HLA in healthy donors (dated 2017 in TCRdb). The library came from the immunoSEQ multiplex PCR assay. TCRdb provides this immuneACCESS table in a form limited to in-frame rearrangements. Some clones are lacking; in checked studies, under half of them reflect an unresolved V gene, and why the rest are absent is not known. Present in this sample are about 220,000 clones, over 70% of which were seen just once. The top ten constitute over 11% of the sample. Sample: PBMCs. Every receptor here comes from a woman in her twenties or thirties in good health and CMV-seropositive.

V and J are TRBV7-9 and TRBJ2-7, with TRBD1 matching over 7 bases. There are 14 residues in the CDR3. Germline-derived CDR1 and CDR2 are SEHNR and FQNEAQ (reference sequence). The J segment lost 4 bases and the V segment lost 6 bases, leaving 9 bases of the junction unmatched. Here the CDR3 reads CASSPQGRGYEQYF. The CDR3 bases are TGTGCCAGCAGTCCGCAAGGCAGGGGGTACGAGCAGTACTTC.

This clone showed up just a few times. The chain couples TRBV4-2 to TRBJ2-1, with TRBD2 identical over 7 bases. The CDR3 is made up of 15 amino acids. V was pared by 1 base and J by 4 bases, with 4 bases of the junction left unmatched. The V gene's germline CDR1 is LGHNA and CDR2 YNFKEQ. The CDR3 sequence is CASSQGTSKYNEQFF. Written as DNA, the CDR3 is TGTGCCAGCAGCCAAGGGACTAGTAAGTACAATGAGCAGTTCTTC.

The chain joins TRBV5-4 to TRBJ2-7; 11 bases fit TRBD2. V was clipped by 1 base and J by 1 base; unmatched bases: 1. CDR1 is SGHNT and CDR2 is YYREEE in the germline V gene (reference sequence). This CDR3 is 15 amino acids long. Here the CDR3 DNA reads TGTGCCAGCAGCTTGTCTAGCGGGAGGTCCTACGAGCAGTACTTC. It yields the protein CASSLSSGRSYEQYF. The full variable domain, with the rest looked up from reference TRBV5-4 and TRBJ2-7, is ETGVTQSPTHLIKTRGQQVTLRCSSQSGHNTVSWYQQALGQGPQFIFQYYREEENGRGNFPPRFSGLQFPNYSSELNVNALELDDSALYLCASSLSSGRSYEQYFGPGTRLTVT.

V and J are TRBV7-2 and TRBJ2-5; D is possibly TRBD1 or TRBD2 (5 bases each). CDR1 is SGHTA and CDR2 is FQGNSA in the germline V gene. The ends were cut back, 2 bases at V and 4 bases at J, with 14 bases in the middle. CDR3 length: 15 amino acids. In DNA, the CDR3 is TGTGCCAGCAGCTTATACACCGAGGGGCGAGAGACCCAGTACTTC. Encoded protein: CASSLYTEGRETQYF.

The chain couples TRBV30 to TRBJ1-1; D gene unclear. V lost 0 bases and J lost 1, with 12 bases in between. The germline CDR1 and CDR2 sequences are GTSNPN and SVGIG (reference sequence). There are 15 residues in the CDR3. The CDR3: CAWSVADSRNTEAFF. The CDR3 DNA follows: TGTGCCTGGAGTGTAGCGGACTCCAGGAACACTGAAGCTTTCTTT.

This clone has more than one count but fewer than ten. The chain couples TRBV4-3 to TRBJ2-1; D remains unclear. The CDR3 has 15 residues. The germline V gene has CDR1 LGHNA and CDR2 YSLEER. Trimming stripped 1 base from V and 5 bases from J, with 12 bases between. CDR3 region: CASSQASTPHNEQFF. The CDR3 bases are TGCGCCAGCAGCCAAGCTTCGACCCCTCACAATGAGCAGTTCTTC.

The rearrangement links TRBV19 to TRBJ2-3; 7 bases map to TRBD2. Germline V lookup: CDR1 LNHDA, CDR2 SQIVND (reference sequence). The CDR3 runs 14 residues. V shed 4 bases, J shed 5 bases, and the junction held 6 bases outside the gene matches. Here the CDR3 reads CASSSGSGGDTQYF. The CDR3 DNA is TGTGCCAGTAGTAGCGGGAGCGGTGGAGATACGCAGTATTTT.

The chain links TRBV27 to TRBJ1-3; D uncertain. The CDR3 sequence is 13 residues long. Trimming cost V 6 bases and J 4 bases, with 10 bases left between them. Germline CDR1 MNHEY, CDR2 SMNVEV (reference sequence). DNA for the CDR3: TGTGCCAGCAGAAACAGAGAGGGAAACACCATATATTTT. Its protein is CASRNREGNTIYF.

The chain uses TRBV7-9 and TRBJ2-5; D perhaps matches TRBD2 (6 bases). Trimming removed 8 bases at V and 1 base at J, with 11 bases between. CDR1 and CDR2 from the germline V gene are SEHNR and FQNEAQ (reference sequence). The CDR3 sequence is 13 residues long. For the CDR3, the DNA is TGTGCCAGCTATGGAGGGCCCCAAGAGACCCAGTACTTC. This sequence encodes CASYGGPQETQYF. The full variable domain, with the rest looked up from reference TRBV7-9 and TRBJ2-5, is DTGVSQNPRHKITKRGQNVTFRCDPISEHNRLYWYRQTLGQGPEFLTYFQNEAQLEKSRLLSDRFSAERPKGSFSTLEIQRTEQGDSAMYLCASYGGPQETQYFGPGTRLLVL.

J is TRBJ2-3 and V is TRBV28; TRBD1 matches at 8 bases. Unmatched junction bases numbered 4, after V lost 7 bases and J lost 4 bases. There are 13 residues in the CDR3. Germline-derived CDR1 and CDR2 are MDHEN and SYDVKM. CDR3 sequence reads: CASNRGWADTQYF. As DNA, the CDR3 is TGTGCCAGCAACAGGGGGTGGGCAGATACGCAGTATTTT. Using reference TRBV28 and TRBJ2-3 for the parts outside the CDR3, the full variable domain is DVKVTQSSRYLVKRTGEKVFLECVQDMDHENMFWYRQDPGLGLRLIYFSYDVKMKEKGDIPEGYSVSREKKERFSLILESASTNQTSMYLCASNRGWADTQYFGPGTRLTVL.

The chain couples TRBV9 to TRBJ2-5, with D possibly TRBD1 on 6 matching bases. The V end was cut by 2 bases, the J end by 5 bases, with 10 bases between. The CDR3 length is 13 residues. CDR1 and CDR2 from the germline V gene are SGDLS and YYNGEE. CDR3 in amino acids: CASSVTGQETQYF. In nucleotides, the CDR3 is TGTGCCAGCAGCGTCACAGGGCAGGAGACCCAGTACTTC.

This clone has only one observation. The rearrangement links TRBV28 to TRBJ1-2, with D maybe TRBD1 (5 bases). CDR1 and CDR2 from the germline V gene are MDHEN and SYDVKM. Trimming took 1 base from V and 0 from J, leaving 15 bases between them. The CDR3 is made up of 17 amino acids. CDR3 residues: CASSLSRRGDTNYGYTF. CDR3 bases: TGTGCCAGCAGTTTATCCCGGAGGGGAGATACTAACTATGGCTACACCTTC.

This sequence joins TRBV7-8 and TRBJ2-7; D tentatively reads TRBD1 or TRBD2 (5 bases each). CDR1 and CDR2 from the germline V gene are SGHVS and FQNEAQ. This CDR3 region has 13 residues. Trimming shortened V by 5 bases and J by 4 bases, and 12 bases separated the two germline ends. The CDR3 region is CASSTGTQYEQYF. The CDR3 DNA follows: TGTGCCAGCAGCACCGGGACCCAATACGAGCAGTACTTC.

CDR3 sequence: CASSLVAQTYEQYF. CDR3 coding DNA: TGCGCCAGCAGCTTGGTAGCGCAGACCTACGAGCAGTACTTC. The rearrangement uses TRBV5-1 and TRBJ2-7; possibly TRBD2 for D (5 bases). CDR1 SGHRS and CDR2 YFSETQ come from the germline V gene. This CDR3 has 14 amino acids. Trimming took 0 bases from V and 2 from J, leaving 9 bases between them.

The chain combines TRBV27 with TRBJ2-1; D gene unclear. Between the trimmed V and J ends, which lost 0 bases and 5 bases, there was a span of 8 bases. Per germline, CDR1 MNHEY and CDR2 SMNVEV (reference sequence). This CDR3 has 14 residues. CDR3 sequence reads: CASSLSPLHNEQFF. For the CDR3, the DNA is TGTGCCAGCAGTTTATCGCCTCTCCACAATGAGCAGTTCTTC.

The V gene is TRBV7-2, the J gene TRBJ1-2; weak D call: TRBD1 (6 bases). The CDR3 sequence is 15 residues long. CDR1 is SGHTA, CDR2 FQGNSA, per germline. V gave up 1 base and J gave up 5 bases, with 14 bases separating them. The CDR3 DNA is TGTGCCAGCAGCTTAGTGGGAGGACAGCCTTATGGCTACACCTTC. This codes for CASSLVGGQPYGYTF.

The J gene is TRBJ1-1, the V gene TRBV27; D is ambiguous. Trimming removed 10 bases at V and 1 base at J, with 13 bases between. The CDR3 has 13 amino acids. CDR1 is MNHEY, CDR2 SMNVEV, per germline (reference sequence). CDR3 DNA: TGTGCCACCGGTCGGAGGGCGAACACTGAAGCTTTCTTT. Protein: CATGRRANTEAFF.

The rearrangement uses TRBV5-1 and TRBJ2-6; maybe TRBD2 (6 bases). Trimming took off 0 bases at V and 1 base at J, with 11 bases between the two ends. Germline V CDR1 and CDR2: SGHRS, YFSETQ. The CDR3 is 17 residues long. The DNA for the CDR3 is TGCGCCAGCAGCTTGGGCCTAGCGATGTCTGGGGCCAACGTCCTGACTTTC. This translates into CASSLGLAMSGANVLTF.

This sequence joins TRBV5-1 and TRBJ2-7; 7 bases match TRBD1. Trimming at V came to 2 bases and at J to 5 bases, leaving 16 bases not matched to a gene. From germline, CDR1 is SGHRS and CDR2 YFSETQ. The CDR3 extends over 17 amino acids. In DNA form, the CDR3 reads TGCGCCAGCAGCTTTACCTGGCCTCGGGACAGCTTGGACGAGCAGTACTTC. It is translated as CASSFTWPRDSLDEQYF.

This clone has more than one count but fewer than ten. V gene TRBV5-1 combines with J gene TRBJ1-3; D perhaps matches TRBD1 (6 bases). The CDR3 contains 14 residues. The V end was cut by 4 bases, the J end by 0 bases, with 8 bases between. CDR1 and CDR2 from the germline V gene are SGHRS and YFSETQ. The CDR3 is CASSRTDSGNTIYF. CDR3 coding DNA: TGCGCCAGCAGCAGGACAGACTCTGGAAACACCATATATTTT.

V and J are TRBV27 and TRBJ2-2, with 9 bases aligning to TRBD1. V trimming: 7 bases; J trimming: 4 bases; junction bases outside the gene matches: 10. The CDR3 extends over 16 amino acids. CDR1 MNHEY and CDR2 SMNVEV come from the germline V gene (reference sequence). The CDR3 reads CASTPDRGVSTGELFF. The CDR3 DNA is TGTGCCAGCACTCCGGACAGGGGAGTTTCCACCGGGGAGCTGTTTTTT.

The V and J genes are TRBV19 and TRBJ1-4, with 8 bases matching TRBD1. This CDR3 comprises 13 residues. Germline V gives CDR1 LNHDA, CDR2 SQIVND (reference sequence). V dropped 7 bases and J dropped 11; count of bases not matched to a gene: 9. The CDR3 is CASTPGTGRKLFF. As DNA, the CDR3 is TGTGCCAGTACCCCCGGGACAGGCCGTAAACTGTTTTTT.

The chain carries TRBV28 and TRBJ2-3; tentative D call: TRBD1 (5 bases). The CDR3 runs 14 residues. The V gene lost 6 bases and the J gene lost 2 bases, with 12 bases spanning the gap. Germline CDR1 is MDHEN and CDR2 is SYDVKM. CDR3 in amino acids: CASRPQGSTDTQYF. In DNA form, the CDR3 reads TGTGCCAGCAGGCCCCAGGGTTCCACAGATACGCAGTATTTT.